This TCR beta chain was sequenced during a study of blood T cell repertoires in COVID-19. Study at large: The United States, Italy and Spain supplied acute and convalescent COVID-19 samples. PBMCs, B-cell-depleted T cells, or T cells were the source of the cDNA or gDNA that made up the material.

Measured with immunoSEQ multiplex PCR; TCRdb has only the in-frame clones, and not every one. The sample lists about 88,000 clones, approximately 86% occurring once. The receptor was isolated from a male donor with acute or convalescent COVID-19. The specimen sequenced was peripheral blood.

The CDR3: CAIRGTLNSPLHF. DNA of the CDR3: TGTGCCATCAGGGGGACTTTAAATTCACCCCTCCACTTT. This chain joins TRBV10-3 and TRBJ1-6, with D possibly being TRBD1 (5 bases). CDR3 length: 13 residues. Germline-derived CDR1 and CDR2 are ENHRY and SYGVKD. The V end was cut by 6 bases, the J end by 7 bases, with 10 bases between.